This T cell receptor (beta chain) was sequenced during a study of T-cell memory formation after mild COVID-19. At the level of the study: Largely, TCR clusters stayed within a single donor. The study's findings and limits: Some clones that responded were present in memory (sampled pre-infection), which suggests cross-reactive memory joined.

Germline V gives CDR1 SGHDT, CDR2 YYEEEE. The V end was cut by 2 bases, the J end by 7 bases, with 10 bases between. The CDR3 spans 14 residues. Note on this clonotype: Its antigen is still unknown.

5'RACE primed from the constant segment yielded TCR alpha and TCR beta cDNA libraries bearing sample barcodes and UMIs. TCRdb re-derived calls from the 5' RACE reads in MiXCR, one entry per CDR3 protein. The profile shows approximately 150,000 distinct CDR3 sequences, roughly 19% of them singletons. Sequencing was performed on PBMCs or a T cell subset sorted from them (not recorded which). V and J are TRBV5-6 and TRBJ1-6, with a weak D call TRBD1 (6 bases). This receptor was taken from an adult woman who had mild COVID-19 (a few samples of this study predate the infection). Cell type and time point are not known. CDR3 sequence (DNA): TGTGCCAGCAGCTTAGACAGGACGAATTCACCCCTCCACTTT. Translated: CASSLDRTNSPLHF.